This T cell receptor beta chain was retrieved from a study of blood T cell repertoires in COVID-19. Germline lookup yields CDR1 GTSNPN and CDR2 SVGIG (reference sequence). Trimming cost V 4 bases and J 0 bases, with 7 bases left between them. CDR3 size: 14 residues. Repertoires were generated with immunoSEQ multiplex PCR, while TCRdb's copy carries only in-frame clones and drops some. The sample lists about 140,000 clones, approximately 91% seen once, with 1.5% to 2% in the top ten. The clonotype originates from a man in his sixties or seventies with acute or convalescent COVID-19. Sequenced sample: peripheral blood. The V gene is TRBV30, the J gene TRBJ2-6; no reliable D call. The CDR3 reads CAWTTGSGANVLTF. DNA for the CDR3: TGTGCCTGGACCACGGGCTCTGGGGCCAACGTCCTGACTTTC.